These 19 T cell receptor beta chains came from one sample sequenced in a study of T cell responses to AZD1222 COVID-19 vaccine. Clones were read by immunoSEQ multiplex PCR, and TCRdb kept only the in-frame ones, dropping some. The data hold around 160,000 clones, with around 89% observed a single time. The sample in question was peripheral blood, obtained on day 0 of AZD1222 vaccination. The receptors shown here come from an adult in good health.

The chain recombines TRBV28 with TRBJ2-7; D gene unclear. CDR1 is MDHEN and CDR2 is SYDVKM in the germline V gene. This CDR3 has 14 residues. The V and J ends lost 1 base and 3 bases respectively, with 10 bases between them. The CDR3 here is CASSLSGPLYEQYF. In DNA, the CDR3 is TGTGCCAGCAGTTTATCTGGCCCCCTCTACGAGCAGTACTTC.

The chain recombines TRBV19 with TRBJ1-4; D remains unclear. The CDR3 spans 15 residues. With 5 bases removed from V and 0 bases from J, the gap between germline ends came to 10 bases. From germline, CDR1 is LNHDA and CDR2 SQIVND (reference sequence). The CDR3: CASSSDRATNEKLFF. Written as DNA, the CDR3 is TGTGCCAGTAGTTCCGATCGAGCAACTAATGAAAAACTGTTTTTT. Full variable domain (remainder filled in from reference TRBV19 and TRBJ1-4): DGGITQSPKYLFRKEGQNVTLSCEQNLNHDAMYWYRQDPGQGLRLIYYSQIVNDFQKGDIAEGYSVSREKKESFPLTVTSAQKNPTAFYLCASSSDRATNEKLFFGSGTQLSVL.

J is TRBJ2-1 and V is TRBV28; D unclear. Trimming took off 1 base at V and 2 bases at J, with 9 bases between the two ends. CDR1 is MDHEN, CDR2 SYDVKM, per germline. The CDR3 spans 15 residues. CDR3 in DNA: TGTGCCAGCAGTTTATTGCAGGACGCCTACAATGAGCAGTTCTTC. Protein: CASSLLQDAYNEQFF.

The chain employs TRBV7-2 and TRBJ1-1; D call uncertain. Trimming took off 8 bases at V and 1 base at J, with 14 bases between the two ends. CDR3 length: 14 residues. CDR1 and CDR2 from the germline V gene are SGHTA and FQGNSA. CDR3 protein: CASCGVLGNTEAFF. In DNA, the CDR3 is TGTGCCAGCTGCGGGGTCTTGGGGAACACTGAAGCTTTCTTT.

This chain links TRBV7-3 with TRBJ2-4, with 7 bases matching TRBD2. CDR3 length equals 19 residues. Per germline, CDR1 SGHTA and CDR2 FQGTGA. J was trimmed by 0 bases and V by 1 base; bases with no gene match: 12. The DNA for the CDR3 is TGTGCCAGCAGCTTAAATACTAGCGTAGACGACTTAGCCAAAAACATTCAGTACTTC. Protein: CASSLNTSVDDLAKNIQYF.

V is TRBV19 and J is TRBJ1-6, with D unclear. V shed 3 bases and J shed 4 bases, with 10 bases lying between them. CDR1 is LNHDA, CDR2 SQIVND, per germline (reference sequence). The CDR3 sequence is 15 residues long. CDR3 loop: CASSIERRYNSPLHF. The CDR3 DNA follows: TGTGCCAGTAGTATCGAAAGGAGATATAATTCACCCCTCCACTTT.

The rearrangement joins TRBV7-9 to TRBJ2-3; 14 bases map to TRBD2. V shed 3 bases, J shed 10 bases, and the junction held 6 bases outside the gene matches. There are 15 residues in the CDR3. Germline CDR1 reads SEHNR; CDR2 reads FQNEAQ (reference sequence). CDR3: CASSFRLAGGPPQYF. The CDR3 bases are TGTGCCAGCAGCTTTCGACTAGCGGGAGGGCCTCCGCAGTATTTT. Full variable domain (missing parts from reference TRBV7-9 and TRBJ2-3): DTGVSQNPRHKITKRGQNVTFRCDPISEHNRLYWYRQTLGQGPEFLTYFQNEAQLEKSRLLSDRFSAERPKGSFSTLEIQRTEQGDSAMYLCASSFRLAGGPPQYFGPGTRLTVL.

The CDR3 sequence: CATEDSPEVEQFF. For the CDR3, the DNA is TGTGCCACCGAAGACAGCCCTGAGGTTGAGCAGTTCTTC. The rearrangement uses TRBV24-1 and TRBJ2-1; D might be TRBD1 (5 bases). Germline-derived CDR1 and CDR2 are KGHDR and SFDVKD. Trimming removed 9 bases at V and 9 bases at J, with 17 bases between. The CDR3 runs to 13 residues.

This clone has only one observation. The chain is built from TRBV19 and TRBJ2-7, with 8 positions matching TRBD1. The V segment lost 4 bases and the J segment 0 bases; nucleotides outside the gene matches: 5. CDR1 and CDR2 (germline): LNHDA, SQIVND (reference sequence). CDR3 size: 15 residues. As DNA, the CDR3 is TGTGCCAGTAGTACAGGACAGGGAAGCTCCTACGAGCAGTACTTC. Amino acids: CASSTGQGSSYEQYF.

This clone was counted a single time. The V and J genes are TRBV28 and TRBJ1-2, with a weak D call TRBD1 (6 bases). The CDR3 extends over 13 amino acids. The V end was cut by 10 bases, the J end by 2 bases, with 14 bases between. Germline CDR1 MDHEN, CDR2 SYDVKM. Written as DNA, the CDR3 is TGTGCCACCATTACTACAGGGAACTATGGCTACACCTTC. This translates into CATITTGNYGYTF.

The chain links TRBV28 to TRBJ2-2; 7 bases map to TRBD1. The CDR3 consists of 14 residues. CDR1 and CDR2 from the germline V gene are MDHEN and SYDVKM. V was clipped by 5 bases and J by 7 bases; unmatched bases: 7. The CDR3 DNA reads as TGTGCCAGCAGTATACCAGGGGGACACGGGGAGCTGTTTTTT. It specifies CASSIPGGHGELFF.

V usage is TRBV19 and J usage is TRBJ2-7; D remains ambiguous. V was shortened by 3 bases and J by 3 bases, with 12 bases between the two germline ends. Per the germline V gene, CDR1 is LNHDA and CDR2 is SQIVND (reference sequence). This CDR3 region has 14 residues. The CDR3 region has the DNA TGTGCCAGTAGTATTGCGGTGGTGGGCTACGAGCAGTACTTC. Its protein product is CASSIAVVGYEQYF.

Turning to this clone: Its ends do not fully match the called genes, so a read error is possible. The J gene is TRBJ2-6, the V gene TRBV19; TRBD1 agrees at 7 bases. Germline V gene lookup returns CDR1 LNHDA and CDR2 SQIVND (reference sequence). This CDR3 spans 15 amino acids. The chain's CDR3 is CASSIGGGGANVLTF. CDR3 nucleotides: TGTGCCAGCAGTATAGGGGGCGGTGGGGCCAACGTCCTGACTTTC.

The V gene is TRBV27, the J gene TRBJ2-1, with D uncertain. The V gene lost 0 bases and the J gene lost 0 bases, with 6 bases spanning the gap. Germline V gene data show CDR1 as MNHEY and CDR2 as SMNVEV (reference sequence). CDR3 length equals 15 residues. The CDR3 coding sequence is TGTGCCAGCAGTTTATCGTTACGCTCCTACAATGAGCAGTTCTTC. This encodes CASSLSLRSYNEQFF.

The chain joins TRBV29-1 to TRBJ2-7; weak D call: TRBD1 (6 bases). Looked up from germline, CDR1 is SQVTM and CDR2 is ANQGSEA. The CDR3 covers 12 residues. Trimming took 7 bases from V and 1 from J, leaving 11 bases between them. CDR3 residues: CSARTDSYEQYF. The CDR3 nucleotides read TGCAGCGCGAGGACAGATTCCTACGAGCAGTACTTC.

V gene TRBV28 combines with J gene TRBJ2-2; TRBD2 matches 13 bases. With 3 bases clipped from V and 5 bases from J, the junction kept 0 bases outside the gene matches. In germline, CDR1 is MDHEN, CDR2 SYDVKM. The CDR3 length is 15 residues. CDR3 in DNA: TGTGCCAGCAGTTTGACTAGCGGGAGGACCGGGGAGCTGTTTTTT. It translates to CASSLTSGRTGELFF.

A few counts support this clone. The chain recombines TRBV7-3 with TRBJ1-1; 8 bases line up with TRBD1. Germline lookup yields CDR1 SGHTA and CDR2 FQGTGA. This CDR3 is built from 15 residues. V shed 6 bases, J shed 3 bases, and the junction held 9 bases outside the gene matches. The CDR3 DNA sequence: TGTGCCAGCAGGTTCGCGGACAGGGAGCACACTGAAGCTTTCTTT. Its protein is CASRFADREHTEAFF.

This sequence joins TRBV6-6 and TRBJ2-1; TRBD2 agrees at 15 bases. V dropped 6 bases and J dropped 7; count of bases not matched to a gene: 7. The CDR3 loop spans 16 amino acids. The germline V gene encodes CDR1 MNHNY and CDR2 SVGAGI (reference sequence). CDR3 protein: CASSLGLAGGRNEQFF. The CDR3 nucleotides are TGTGCCAGCAGCCTCGGACTAGCGGGAGGGAGGAATGAGCAGTTCTTC.

The V call is TRBV7-9, the J call TRBJ2-7; 8 nucleotides match TRBD2. The trim removed 5 bases at V and 4 bases at J, leaving 1 base unmatched. The germline gives CDR1 SEHNR, CDR2 FQNEAQ (reference sequence). The CDR3 has 12 residues. The CDR3 coding sequence is TGTGCCAGCAGCCCGGGGGGGTACGAGCAGTACTTC. Protein product: CASSPGGYEQYF.